Each of the 29 T cell receptor beta chains below was sequenced from the same sample in a study of blood T cell repertoires in COVID-19. Measured with immunoSEQ multiplex PCR; TCRdb has only the in-frame clones, and not every one. The sample comprises some 220,000 clones, about 87% of which are singletons, and 2.6% rests with the top ten. The sample was PBMCs or T cells enriched from blood (not recorded which). The receptors come from a woman in her twenties or thirties who had recovered from COVID-19.

The rearrangement links TRBV5-1 to TRBJ2-5; TRBD2 matches 7 bases. Germline loops: CDR1 SGHRS, CDR2 YFSETQ. CDR3 size: 13 residues. V was clipped by 6 bases and J by 2 bases; unmatched bases: 4. CDR3 DNA sequence: TGCGCCAGCAAACGGGGGGTACAAGAGACCCAGTACTTC. Protein: CASKRGVQETQYF.

V gene TRBV6-5 combines with J gene TRBJ1-5; TRBD1 matches at 9 bases. The CDR3 sequence is 15 residues long. Germline CDR1 is MNHEY and CDR2 is SVGAGI. Germline trimming cut 5 bases from V and 4 bases from J; bases unmatched to any gene: 6. Here the CDR3 reads CASSRTGVGNQPQHF. CDR3 coding DNA: TGTGCCAGCAGTAGGACAGGGGTCGGGAATCAGCCCCAGCATTTT.

The rearrangement joins TRBV3-1 (or the pseudogene TRBV3-2) to TRBJ1-5; D is uncertain. V dropped 4 bases and J dropped 5 bases, with 12 bases sitting between them. Looked up from germline, CDR1 is LGHDT and CDR2 is YNNKEL (reference sequence). The CDR3 is made up of 14 amino acids. In DNA form, the CDR3 reads TGTGCCAGCAGCCTAGACGGGTCTTATCAGCCCCAGCATTTT. As protein: CASSLDGSYQPQHF.

The chain links TRBV5-1 to TRBJ2-3; 11 bases match TRBD2. The CDR3 extends over 16 amino acids. The germline CDR1 and CDR2 sequences are SGHRS and YFSETQ. V was clipped by 5 bases and J by 2 bases; unmatched bases: 7. The CDR3 protein is CASRLGLAGSTDTQYF. The CDR3 nucleotides read TGCGCCAGCAGATTAGGACTAGCGGGCTCCACAGATACGCAGTATTTT.

The chain joins TRBV7-2 to TRBJ1-1, with D unresolved. V lost 5 bases and J 1 base, leaving 17 bases between the germline ends. CDR1 SGHTA and CDR2 FQGNSA come from the germline V gene. This CDR3 has 16 residues. The CDR3 DNA is TGTGCCAGCAGCCTTACTTCGTCCGCTCCGAACACTGAAGCTTTCTTT. It translates to CASSLTSSAPNTEAFF. The whole variable domain, remainder taken from reference TRBV7-2 and TRBJ1-1, is GAGVSQSPSNKVTEKGKDVELRCDPISGHTALYWYRQSLGQGLEFLIYFQGNSAPDKSGLPSDRFSAERTGGSVSTLTIQRTQQEDSAVYLCASSLTSSAPNTEAFFGQGTRLTVV.

This clone was counted a single time. The genes are TRBV10-2 and TRBJ2-7; D possibly corresponds to TRBD2 (6 bases). Trimming took off 2 bases at V and 2 bases at J, with 13 bases between the two ends. This CDR3 spans 15 amino acids. The germline V gene has CDR1 WSHSY and CDR2 SAAADI. CDR3 nucleotides: TGCGCCAGCAGTGAGGGGGTAGCGGCCCCCTACGAGCAGTACTTC. It translates to CASSEGVAAPYEQYF.

The chain is built from TRBV6-2 or TRBV6-3 and TRBJ1-1; D perhaps matches TRBD1 (5 bases). CDR1 and CDR2 (germline): MNHEY, SVGEGT. The CDR3 sequence is 16 residues long. V lost 1 base and J lost 1, with 13 bases in between. The CDR3 nucleotides are TGTGCCAGCAGTTACTGGCTGAGACAGAGGAACACTGAAGCTTTCTTT. It is translated as CASSYWLRQRNTEAFF.

The J gene is TRBJ1-6, the V gene TRBV5-4; D not certain. V lost 1 base and J lost 8, with 7 bases in between. Germline CDR1 is SGHNT and CDR2 is YYREEE (reference sequence). The CDR3 is made up of 13 amino acids. The chain's CDR3 is CASSLTRDSPLHF. The CDR3 DNA follows: TGTGCCAGCAGCTTGACTCGTGATTCACCCCTCCACTTT.

This chain joins TRBV2 and TRBJ1-1; 8 nucleotides agree with TRBD1. CDR3 length equals 13 residues. V trimming: 8 bases; J trimming: 5 bases; junction bases outside the gene matches: 7. Germline V CDR1 and CDR2: SNHLY, FYNNEI. Here the CDR3 reads CASSGQGVTEAFF. The CDR3 DNA sequence: TGTGCCAGCTCAGGACAGGGAGTTACTGAAGCTTTCTTT.

This clone was recorded once. The V and J genes are TRBV24-1 and TRBJ1-2, with 9 nucleotides matching TRBD1. Per germline, CDR1 KGHDR and CDR2 SFDVKD. The junction had 13 bases not matched to a gene; V was cut back by 12 bases and J by 6 bases. The CDR3 loop spans 14 amino acids. For the CDR3, the DNA is TGTGCCCACAACGATGACAGGGGGATTCATGGCTACACCTTC. Translation gives CAHNDDRGIHGYTF.

The chain links TRBV5-4 to TRBJ2-2; D uncertain. CDR1 and CDR2 (germline): SGHNT, YYREEE (reference sequence). There are 15 residues in the CDR3. Trimming took off 3 bases at V and 1 base at J, with 10 bases between the two ends. CDR3 amino acids: CASSSLIGNTGELFF. The CDR3 coding sequence is TGTGCCAGCAGCTCCCTAATCGGGAACACCGGGGAGCTGTTTTTT.

The chain combines TRBV6-1 with TRBJ1-2, with D possibly matching TRBD1 (5 bases). Germline loops: CDR1 MNHNS, CDR2 SASEGT. The CDR3 is 14 amino acids. The germline V and J ends were trimmed by 2 bases and 4 bases, with 11 bases remaining between them. The CDR3 loop is CASSEWGLVYGYTF. CDR3 DNA sequence: TGTGCCAGCAGTGAATGGGGACTTGTCTATGGCTACACCTTC.

This chain connects TRBV5-1 to TRBJ1-2, with D maybe TRBD1 (5 bases). In germline, CDR1 is SGHRS, CDR2 YFSETQ. V was clipped by 4 bases and J by 4 bases, with 11 bases between them. The CDR3 covers 13 residues. CDR3 sequence: CASSDQGGYGYTF. The DNA for the CDR3 is TGCGCCAGCAGCGACCAGGGAGGCTATGGCTACACCTTC.

The genes are TRBV6-5 and TRBJ2-1; TRBD2 agrees at 7 bases. Germline CDR1 reads MNHEY; CDR2 reads SVGAGI. The CDR3 has 16 residues. J lost 4 bases, V lost 4 bases, and 10 bases had no gene match. The CDR3 DNA sequence: TGTGCCAGCAGTTCCCTTGGTCGCGGGGGATACAATGAGCAGTTCTTC. Translating it yields CASSSLGRGGYNEQFF.

The chain has TRBV9 and TRBJ2-4, with 9 positions matching TRBD1. The CDR3 length is 15 residues. CDR1 is SGDLS, CDR2 YYNGEE, per germline. V trimming: 9 bases; J trimming: 7 bases; junction bases outside the gene matches: 14. The CDR3 sequence is CATPPLGTGLNIQYF. The DNA for the CDR3 is TGTGCCACCCCCCCCCTGGGGACAGGGCTTAACATTCAGTACTTC.

The rearrangement joins TRBV15 to TRBJ1-4; no clear D gene. Trimming took 0 bases from V and 0 from J, leaving 14 bases between them. The CDR3 is 18 amino acids. CDR1 LNHNV and CDR2 YYDKDF come from the germline V gene (reference sequence). CDR3 DNA: TGTGCCACCAGCAGAGAGGGGAGTAAGTCCCCAACTAATGAAAAACTGTTTTTT. As protein: CATSREGSKSPTNEKLFF.

The V gene is TRBV29-1, the J gene TRBJ1-6; the D gene is possibly TRBD1 (5 bases). Looked up from germline, CDR1 is SQVTM and CDR2 is ANQGSEA. The V end was cut by 4 bases, the J end by 7 bases, with 11 bases between. The CDR3 has 13 amino acids. CDR3 protein: CSVATASNSPLHF. DNA of the CDR3: TGCAGCGTTGCGACAGCATCCAATTCACCCCTCCACTTT.

This rearrangement joins TRBV6-2 or TRBV6-3 to TRBJ2-1, with 11 bases identical to TRBD1. V was clipped by 4 bases and J by 15 bases; unmatched bases: 5. This CDR3 has 12 residues. Germline values: CDR1 MNHEY, CDR2 SVGEGT. Here the CDR3 reads CASSSDRGLRFF. The CDR3, as DNA: TGTGCCAGCAGTTCGGACAGGGGGCTGCGGTTCTTC.

The chain combines TRBV12-3 or TRBV12-4 with TRBJ2-3, with a possible D match to TRBD2 (5 bases). CDR3 length: 10 residues. Trimming removed 5 bases from V and 10 bases from J, with 7 bases in between. CDR3 nucleotides: TGTGCCAGCAGTCGTAGCGCGCAGTATTTT. Amino acid sequence: CASSRSAQYF.

V gene TRBV5-1 combines with J gene TRBJ1-2, with 10 bases identical to TRBD1. V lost 2 bases to trimming and J lost 4 bases; unmatched junction nucleotides: 5. The CDR3 is 15 amino acids. The germline V gene encodes CDR1 SGHRS and CDR2 YFSETQ. The CDR3 nucleotides read TGCGCCAGCAGCTTTAAGCGGACAGGGGGCTATGGCTACACCTTC. Protein: CASSFKRTGGYGYTF.

The chain's CDR3 is CASSYSLAGGQNEQFF. The DNA of the CDR3 is TGTGCCAGCAGTTACTCTCTAGCGGGGGGGCAAAATGAGCAGTTCTTC. The rearrangement uses TRBV6-5 and TRBJ2-1, with 12 positions matching TRBD2. The CDR3 has 16 residues. Germline lookup yields CDR1 MNHEY and CDR2 SVGAGI. The trim removed 0 bases at V and 7 bases at J, leaving 4 bases unmatched.

CDR3 sequence reads: CASSFLLAGAGDEQFF. The CDR3 DNA reads TGTGCCAGCAGCTTCCTACTAGCGGGGGCGGGGGATGAGCAGTTCTTC. The gene calls are TRBV7-2 and TRBJ2-1; 11 bases are shared with TRBD2. Looked up from germline, CDR1 is SGHTA and CDR2 is FQGNSA. The CDR3 loop spans 16 amino acids. V lost 3 bases, J lost 8 bases, and 9 bases stayed unmatched.

In this sample, this clone turned up once. This chain joins TRBV5-1 and TRBJ1-2; weak D call: TRBD1 (6 bases). The CDR3 length is 14 residues. CDR1 is SGHRS and CDR2 is YFSETQ in the germline V gene. V was shortened by 0 bases and J by 5 bases, with 11 bases between the two germline ends. The CDR3 DNA reads as TGCGCCAGCAGCTTGGAGGGCAGGGGATATGGCTACACCTTC. It codes for CASSLEGRGYGYTF.

This chain connects TRBV12-3 or TRBV12-4 to TRBJ1-1; a possible D gene is TRBD1 (6 bases). Trimming removed 5 bases at V and 1 base at J, with 8 bases between. The CDR3 runs to 13 residues. CDR3 protein: CASSAQGNTEAFF. CDR3 sequence (DNA): TGTGCCAGCAGTGCACAGGGGAACACTGAAGCTTTCTTT.

In the case of this clone: The sample has other DNA sequences that encode this CDR3 too. The chain uses TRBV7-2 and TRBJ1-1, with D possibly TRBD1 on 6 matching bases. Germline loops: CDR1 SGHTA, CDR2 FQGNSA. This CDR3 is 14 amino acids long. V was trimmed by 1 base and J by 1 base, leaving 7 bases between them. CDR3 protein: CASSLEGENTEAFF. In DNA form, the CDR3 reads TGTGCCAGCAGCTTAGAGGGGGAGAACACTGAAGCTTTCTTT.

A single count supports this clone. The chain carries TRBV7-3 and TRBJ1-1; 8 bases align to TRBD1. V was pared by 5 bases and J by 5 bases, with 4 bases of the junction left unmatched. CDR1 SGHTA and CDR2 FQGTGA come from the germline V gene. This CDR3 is built from 13 residues. The CDR3 nucleotides are TGTGCCAGCAGCCGACAGGGGTGGACTGAAGCTTTCTTT. Its protein is CASSRQGWTEAFF.

This rearrangement joins TRBV5-1 to TRBJ2-5, with D tentatively TRBD2 (6 bases). CDR3 length: 15 residues. Germline loops: CDR1 SGHRS, CDR2 YFSETQ. Trimming cost V 2 bases and J 5 bases, with 16 bases left between them. Here the CDR3 DNA reads TGCGCCAGCAGCTTAGGGAGGCAGGGAGAGGAGACCCAGTACTTC. Translated, it gives CASSLGRQGEETQYF.

The chain links TRBV6-2 or TRBV6-3 to TRBJ2-2; the match to TRBD2 covers 11 bases. Germline V gene sequence: CDR1 MNHEY, CDR2 SVGEGT. Trimming at V came to 2 bases and at J to 3 bases, leaving 5 bases not matched to a gene. This CDR3 is 17 amino acids long. The CDR3 nucleotides read TGTGCCAGCAGTTACCTACTAGCGGGGGCCGACACCGGGGAGCTGTTTTTT. Translating gives CASSYLLAGADTGELFF.

In its sample, this clone was seen a few times. The V call is TRBV4-1, the J call TRBJ1-6, with D maybe TRBD1 (6 bases). The V and J ends lost 4 bases and 5 bases respectively, with 21 bases between them. Germline V gene sequence: CDR1 MGHRA, CDR2 YSYEKL. CDR3 length: 18 residues. CDR3: CASSRPPPQGTDNSPLHF. The CDR3 coding sequence is TGCGCCAGCAGCCGCCCCCCTCCACAGGGAACGGATAATTCACCCCTCCACTTT.